The clone carrying this TCR beta chain occurred a few times. The data stem from a study of OX40 agonist ivuxolimab in advanced cancers. This CDR3 is built from 14 residues. The V gene's germline CDR1 is MDHEN and CDR2 SYDVKM. V was clipped by 1 base and J by 7 bases, with 13 bases between them. Sequencing was performed with immunoSEQ multiplex PCR; in TCRdb, only in-frame clones are kept and a portion is missing. The profile shows roughly 71,000 clones, less than 90% of them singletons. The clonotype originates from an adult with an advanced solid tumor such as melanoma, head and neck, liver or kidney cancer. The material sequenced was CD4+ or CD8+ T cells sorted from blood, taken in a trial of the OX40 agonist ivuxolimab. The rearrangement joins TRBV28 to TRBJ1-2; TRBD1 is a possible D gene (5 bases). CDR3 sequence reads: CASSLSQPGGGYTF. CDR3 nucleotide sequence: TGTGCCAGCAGTTTATCACAACCGGGGGGTGGCTACACCTTC.